This T cell receptor beta chain was profiled in a study of blood T cell repertoires in COVID-19. About the study: Sources were T cells, B-cell-depleted T cells, or PBMCs; the material itself was cDNA or gDNA.

TCRdb's copy holds only in-frame clones and misses some; the assay was immunoSEQ multiplex PCR. This sample has about 76,000 clones, with more than 75% found just once. The V and J ends lost 0 bases and 8 bases respectively, with 10 bases between them. This CDR3 comprises 13 residues. Per germline, CDR1 SGHAT and CDR2 FQNNGV. This clone was found many times. This TCR was sampled from a human donor in a cohort sampled during active COVID-19. This chain uses TRBV11-2 with TRBJ1-1; D remains ambiguous. Sequencing was carried out using peripheral blood. In DNA, the CDR3 is TGTGCCAGCAGCTTAGATTCTTTACGGGAAGCTTTCTTT. This sequence encodes CASSLDSLREAFF.